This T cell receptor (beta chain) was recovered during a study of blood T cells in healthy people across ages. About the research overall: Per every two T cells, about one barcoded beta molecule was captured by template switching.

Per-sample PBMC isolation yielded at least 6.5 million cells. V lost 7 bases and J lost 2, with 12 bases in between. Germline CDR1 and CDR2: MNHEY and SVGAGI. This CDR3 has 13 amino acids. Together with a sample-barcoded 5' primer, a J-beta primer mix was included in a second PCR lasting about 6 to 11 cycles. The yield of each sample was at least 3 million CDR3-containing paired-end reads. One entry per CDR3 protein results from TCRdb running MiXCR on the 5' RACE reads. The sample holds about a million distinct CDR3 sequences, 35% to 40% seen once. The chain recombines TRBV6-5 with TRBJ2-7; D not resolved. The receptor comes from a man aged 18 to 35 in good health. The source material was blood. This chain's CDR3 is CASKVGETYEQYF. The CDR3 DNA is TGTGCCAGCAAGGTTGGTGAAACCTACGAGCAGTACTTC.